In this sample, the clone carrying this T cell receptor beta chain turned up many times. The CDR3 extends over 14 amino acids. Deletions cut 3 bases from V and 2 bases from J, with 12 bases between. Germline V gene data show CDR1 as DFQATT and CDR2 as SNEGSKA (reference sequence). TCRdb reprocessed the PCR reads with MiXCR, giving one entry per CDR3 protein. The repertoire consists of 85,000 to 120,000 distinct CDR3 sequences, with 51% occurring once and the leading ten covering 9.5% to 15%. The data belong to a study of CDR3 diversity in severe acne. V is TRBV20-1 and J is TRBJ2-3, with D unresolved. The material sequenced was blood. This sequence was found in a male donor with acne. The CDR3 DNA sequence: TGCAGTGCTAGCCTATCGGTCTTCACAGATACGCAGTATTTT. This codes for CSASLSVFTDTQYF.